Following are 12 T cell receptor beta chains from one sample sequenced in a study of cytomegalovirus exposure and HLA in healthy donors. The PCR used 60 Vbeta and 13 Jbeta primers. The table came from immunoSEQ multiplex PCR; TCRdb's copy has only in-frame clones and leaves some out. The sample lists around 110,000 clones; 9.5% were seen once. Sequences were obtained from PBMCs. The receptors originated from a man under 40 in good health and CMV-seronegative.

J is TRBJ2-3 and V is TRBV7-3; 7 bases are shared with TRBD1. Germline V gene sequence: CDR1 SGHTA, CDR2 FQGTGA. CDR3 length: 15 amino acids. Trimming took 6 bases from V and 3 from J; bases not matched to a gene: 9. The CDR3 DNA sequence: TGTGCCAGCAGGGGCCGACAGGGACCTACAGATACGCAGTATTTT. It codes for CASRGRQGPTDTQYF.

Remarks on this clone: Germline and junction disagree at one end, which may indicate a read error. J is TRBJ2-1 and V is TRBV6-1; TRBD2 aligns across 10 bases. This CDR3 is built from 15 residues. CDR1 MNHNS and CDR2 SASEGT come from the germline V gene. CDR3 DNA sequence: TGTGCCGGCAGGGATCTAGCGGGAGTCCACAATGAGCAGTTCTTC. Protein sequence: CAGRDLAGVHNEQFF.

The chain combines TRBV4-1 with TRBJ2-3; D is unresolved. V was pared by 3 bases and J by 2 bases, with 9 bases between. The CDR3 extends over 14 amino acids. Germline V gene lookup returns CDR1 MGHRA and CDR2 YSYEKL. CDR3 bases: TGCGCCAGCAGCCAGGTTGTAGTCACAGATACGCAGTATTTT. Amino acids: CASSQVVVTDTQYF.

V gene TRBV7-8 combines with J gene TRBJ1-5; 7 bases align to TRBD1. Looked up from germline, CDR1 is SGHVS and CDR2 is FQNEAQ. This CDR3 has 16 residues. The ends lost 10 bases at V and 4 bases at J; junction bases unmatched: 16. Here the CDR3 reads CATTPDRAERNQPQHF. CDR3 DNA sequence: TGTGCCACCACCCCTGACAGGGCGGAGAGGAATCAGCCCCAGCATTTT.

This clone was seen a handful of times. The chain combines TRBV6-1 with TRBJ1-2, with D uncertain. The germline V gene has CDR1 MNHNS and CDR2 SASEGT. The CDR3 contains 10 residues. Between the trimmed V and J ends, which lost 4 bases and 6 bases, there was a span of 3 bases. CDR3 residues: CASSVNGYTF. The CDR3 coding sequence is TGTGCCAGCAGTGTTAATGGCTACACCTTC.

This CDR3 is CATSPWGGLADTGELFF. CDR3 coding DNA: TGTGCCACCAGCCCTTGGGGAGGACTAGCCGACACCGGGGAGCTGTTTTTT. This chain links TRBV15 with TRBJ2-2, with 8 nucleotides matching TRBD2. The CDR3 has 17 residues. With 5 bases clipped from V and 3 bases from J, the junction kept 11 bases outside the gene matches. Germline V gene data show CDR1 as LNHNV and CDR2 as YYDKDF (reference sequence).

This chain links TRBV6-5 with TRBJ1-1, with D possibly being TRBD1 (6 bases). The V gene lost 4 bases and the J gene lost 3 bases, with 12 bases spanning the gap. CDR1 and CDR2 (germline): MNHEY, SVGAGI. The CDR3 is 14 residues long. As DNA, the CDR3 is TGTGCCAGCAGTTCGAGAGGGGGGGACACTGAAGCTTTCTTT. Amino acids: CASSSRGGDTEAFF.

This clone has just a few counts. V and J are TRBV9 and TRBJ2-5, with D perhaps matching TRBD1 (6 bases). The V gene's germline CDR1 is SGDLS and CDR2 YYNGEE. The CDR3 has 15 residues. The V and J ends lost 2 bases and 5 bases respectively, with 16 bases between them. The CDR3 region has the DNA TGTGCCAGCAGCGTGGGGACAAGGCAAACGGAGACCCAGTACTTC. Its protein is CASSVGTRQTETQYF.

This clone appeared a few times. The chain has TRBV5-1 and TRBJ2-2, with unresolved D. This CDR3 spans 15 amino acids. V was shortened by 4 bases and J by 3 bases, with 13 bases between the two germline ends. Germline values: CDR1 SGHRS, CDR2 YFSETQ. CDR3 DNA sequence: TGCGCCAGCAGCCGACTCCCAACGGACACCGGGGAGCTGTTTTTT. The encoded protein is CASSRLPTDTGELFF.

The rearrangement uses TRBV5-1 and TRBJ1-6; TRBD1 is a possible D gene (6 bases). The CDR3 runs 15 residues. V was shortened by 2 bases and J by 14 bases, with 20 bases between the two germline ends. Germline CDR1 reads SGHRS; CDR2 reads YFSETQ. DNA of the CDR3: TGCGCCAGCAGCTTCACAGGGAGGGCGACTCGGTCCCTCCACTTT. Protein product: CASSFTGRATRSLHF.

This clone was picked up a small number of times. This chain uses TRBV28 with TRBJ1-2, with D possibly matching TRBD1 (5 bases). Germline V gives CDR1 MDHEN, CDR2 SYDVKM. The V end was cut by 4 bases, the J end by 4 bases, with 7 bases between. This CDR3 comprises 12 residues. The DNA for the CDR3 is TGTGCCAGCAGTTCGGGGGGCTATGGCTACACCTTC. Amino acid sequence: CASSSGGYGYTF.

The chain recombines TRBV7-2 with TRBJ2-1, with 8 bases that match TRBD1. V lost 5 bases, J lost 0 bases, and 3 bases stayed unmatched. Germline V gene data show CDR1 as SGHTA and CDR2 as FQGNSA. The CDR3 spans 15 residues. The CDR3 coding sequence is TGTGCCAGCAGCCACAGGGGGACCTCCTACAATGAGCAGTTCTTC. Translation gives CASSHRGTSYNEQFF.